These 25 T cell receptor beta chains were sequenced from one sample in a study of blood T cell repertoires in COVID-19. Produced via immunoSEQ multiplex PCR; TCRdb's table is partial and in-frame only. The table shows under 300,000 clones, with around 86% occurring only once. The source material was peripheral blood. All receptors come from a woman in her sixties with active or convalescent COVID-19.

The rearrangement uses TRBV30 and TRBJ2-3; TRBD2 might be the D (6 bases). CDR1 GTSNPN and CDR2 SVGIG come from the germline V gene (reference sequence). Trimming shortened V by 4 bases and J by 5 bases, and 16 bases separated the two germline ends. The CDR3 has 14 residues. CDR3 residues: CAWTLRRGRDTQYF. CDR3 DNA sequence: TGTGCCTGGACCCTTAGGCGGGGCCGAGATACGCAGTATTTT.

This chain uses TRBV7-9 with TRBJ2-2; D uncertain. V lost 2 bases and J lost 1, with 8 bases in between. Germline-derived CDR1 and CDR2 are SEHNR and FQNEAQ (reference sequence). This CDR3 is built from 15 residues. CDR3 DNA: TGTGCCAGCAGCTTATGGTCCGGGAACACCGGGGAGCTGTTTTTT. The encoded protein is CASSLWSGNTGELFF.

The CDR3 DNA is TGTGCCAGCAGTGACTCGACAGGGGCAGATTCACCCCTCCACTTT. It specifies CASSDSTGADSPLHF. The J gene is TRBJ1-6, the V gene TRBV28; 8 bases align to TRBD1. V was clipped by 5 bases and J by 8 bases; unmatched bases: 8. The CDR3 sequence is 15 residues long. CDR1 is MDHEN, CDR2 SYDVKM, per germline.

The chain combines TRBV5-1 with TRBJ1-6, with D tentatively TRBD1 (6 bases). Germline V gene lookup returns CDR1 SGHRS and CDR2 YFSETQ. V dropped 4 bases and J dropped 2 bases, with 13 bases sitting between them. The CDR3 spans 16 residues. CDR3 sequence (DNA): TGCGCCAGCAGCCTCCAGGGGAGGGCCTATAATTCACCCCTCCACTTT. It codes for CASSLQGRAYNSPLHF.

The chain couples TRBV10-2 to TRBJ1-2, with a tentative D call TRBD1 (5 bases). V was cut by 7 bases and J by 3 bases, with 15 bases left in between. This CDR3 has 14 residues. CDR1 WSHSY and CDR2 SAAADI come from the germline V gene. This CDR3 is CASNPNGGDYGYTF. CDR3 bases: TGCGCCAGCAACCCCAATGGGGGGGACTATGGCTACACCTTC.

The chain employs TRBV7-2 and TRBJ2-5, with 9 nucleotides matching TRBD2. This CDR3 is built from 15 residues. Looked up from germline, CDR1 is SGHTA and CDR2 is FQGNSA. Trimming at V came to 9 bases and at J to 1 base, leaving 9 bases not matched to a gene. The CDR3 DNA reads as TGTGCCAGTACATCCGGGACTAGCCGCCAAGAGACCCAGTACTTC. Amino acid sequence: CASTSGTSRQETQYF.

The rearrangement links TRBV9 to TRBJ1-1, with TRBD1 identical over 7 bases. CDR3 length: 14 amino acids. Losses at the gene ends were 3 bases for V and 5 bases for J; bases not matched to a gene: 7. Germline CDR1 SGDLS, CDR2 YYNGEE. Written as DNA, the CDR3 is TGTGCCAGCAGCGAGGGGGCGCAGGTAACTGAAGCTTTCTTT. Encoded protein: CASSEGAQVTEAFF.

The chain combines TRBV7-9 with TRBJ1-2; D gene ambiguous. Germline-derived CDR1 and CDR2 are SEHNR and FQNEAQ (reference sequence). The germline V and J ends were trimmed by 1 base and 4 bases, with 10 bases remaining between them. The CDR3 consists of 14 residues. The CDR3 is CASSLEVTSYGYTF. CDR3 bases: TGTGCCAGCAGCTTAGAGGTGACAAGCTATGGCTACACCTTC.

This clone was observed once. The CDR3 nucleotides are TGCGCCAGCAGCCTAAACGACAGATATTATGAAAAACTGTTTTTT. As protein: CASSLNDRYYEKLFF. The rearrangement uses TRBV4-1 and TRBJ1-4; a possible D gene is TRBD1 (5 bases). Trimming removed 4 bases at V and 6 bases at J, with 15 bases between. Germline lookup yields CDR1 MGHRA and CDR2 YSYEKL. The CDR3 covers 15 residues.

The chain carries TRBV10-3 and TRBJ2-3; 11 bases agree with TRBD1. Germline loops: CDR1 ENHRY, CDR2 SYGVKD. CDR3 length equals 16 residues. Trimming removed 3 bases from V and 4 bases from J; junction bases left unmatched: 6. CDR3 sequence: CAISEGWDRGSDTQYF. DNA of the CDR3: TGTGCCATCAGTGAAGGCTGGGACAGGGGGTCAGATACGCAGTATTTT.

This clone was found once. The V call is TRBV5-6, the J call TRBJ2-2, with D perhaps TRBD1 (6 bases). V was trimmed by 7 bases and J by 0 bases, leaving 13 bases between them. CDR1 and CDR2 from the germline V gene are SGHDT and YYEEEE. This CDR3 has 15 residues. This chain's CDR3 is CASSPGTPNTGELFF. The CDR3, as DNA: TGTGCCAGCTCTCCGGGGACACCGAACACCGGGGAGCTGTTTTTT.

The chain is built from TRBV27 and TRBJ1-2, with 9 bases identical to TRBD1. In germline, CDR1 is MNHEY, CDR2 SMNVEV (reference sequence). This CDR3 is 15 amino acids long. J lost 6 bases, V lost 5 bases, and 10 bases had no gene match. CDR3 loop: CASSRTGQGGDGYTF. The CDR3 region has the DNA TGTGCCAGCAGTCGGACGGGACAGGGAGGTGATGGCTACACCTTC.

The chain uses TRBV30 and TRBJ1-2, with 9 bases lining up with TRBD1. With 6 bases clipped from V and 4 bases from J, the junction kept 9 bases outside the gene matches. Germline assignment: CDR1 GTSNPN and CDR2 SVGIG (reference sequence). CDR3 length: 14 residues. CDR3 loop: CACHRGPGGYGYTF. Written as DNA, the CDR3 is TGTGCCTGTCACAGGGGGCCGGGGGGCTATGGCTACACCTTC.

The gene calls are TRBV7-2 and TRBJ1-3, with 9 bases lining up with TRBD1. The CDR3 length is 16 residues. Germline CDR1 and CDR2: SGHTA and FQGNSA. After removal of 1 base from V and 2 bases from J, the junction contained 3 bases not matched to a gene. The CDR3 nucleotides are TGTGCCAGCAGCTTAGGGGACAGGGTTGCTGGAAACACCATATATTTT. Protein sequence: CASSLGDRVAGNTIYF.

The chain couples TRBV7-6 to TRBJ2-1; 11 bases map to TRBD2. The junction had 12 bases not matched to a gene; V was cut back by 5 bases and J by 9 bases. This CDR3 contains 16 residues. The germline CDR1 and CDR2 sequences are SGHVS and FNYEAQ. The CDR3 coding sequence is TGTGCCAGCAGCCGCCTTAGCGGGGGGGCCAGGGGTGAGCAGTTCTTC. Encoded protein: CASSRLSGGARGEQFF.

V usage is TRBV18 and J usage is TRBJ2-5; 11 nucleotides agree with TRBD2. The CDR3 consists of 16 residues. Germline V CDR1 and CDR2: KGHSH, LQKENI. V trimming: 3 bases; J trimming: 12 bases; junction bases outside the gene matches: 15. CDR3 sequence: CASSPLAGGQLMLEYF. The CDR3 coding sequence is TGTGCCAGCTCACCCCTAGCGGGAGGCCAGTTGATGTTGGAGTACTTC.

The V gene is TRBV11-1, the J gene TRBJ2-1; a weak D match, TRBD1 (6 bases). CDR3 size: 14 residues. Per the germline V gene, CDR1 is SGHAT and CDR2 is FQDESV (reference sequence). Trimming removed 2 bases at V and 4 bases at J, with 9 bases between. The CDR3 loop reads CASSLSGAYNEQFF. Written as DNA, the CDR3 is TGTGCCAGCAGCTTATCAGGGGCATACAATGAGCAGTTCTTC.

About this clone itself: Mismatch with germline at one junction end may stem from a read error. The V call is TRBV7-7, the J call TRBJ2-5; TRBD1 matches at 10 bases. The CDR3 totals 16 residues. CDR1 is SSHAT and CDR2 is FNYEAQ in the germline V gene (reference sequence). The CDR3 nucleotides are TGTGCTAGCAGCACCCGACAGGGGGCGTACCAAGAGACCCAGTACTTC. This codes for CASSTRQGAYQETQYF.

This chain uses TRBV28 with TRBJ1-5; 7 bases match TRBD1. CDR1 is MDHEN and CDR2 is SYDVKM in the germline V gene. There are 13 residues in the CDR3. V shed 6 bases and J 7 bases; nucleotides not matched to a gene: 6. CDR3 in amino acids: CASRTGSYQPQHF. CDR3 bases: TGTGCCAGCAGGACAGGGTCATACCAGCCCCAGCATTTT.

This CDR3 is CASSLALAEGTDTQYF. For the CDR3, the DNA is TGTGCCAGCAGCTTAGCCCTAGCCGAGGGCACAGATACGCAGTATTTT. The rearrangement joins TRBV13 to TRBJ2-3; D is possibly TRBD2 (5 bases). Germline assignment: CDR1 PRHDT and CDR2 FYEKMQ (reference sequence). V lost 1 base and J 1 base, leaving 12 bases between the germline ends. The CDR3 spans 16 residues.

The chain couples TRBV4-1 to TRBJ2-1, with D uncertain. Germline-derived CDR1 and CDR2 are MGHRA and YSYEKL. The length of the CDR3 is 16 residues. V was trimmed by 7 bases and J by 3 bases, leaving 19 bases between them. This chain's CDR3 is CASTRELTTGYNEQFF. DNA of the CDR3: TGCGCCAGCACCCGAGAGTTGACGACGGGCTACAATGAGCAGTTCTTC.

The chain employs TRBV6-6 and TRBJ1-3; possible D gene TRBD1, 6 bases. Trimming cost V 4 bases and J 0 bases, with 10 bases left between them. The CDR3 spans 15 residues. CDR1 is MNHNY and CDR2 is SVGAGI in the germline V gene (reference sequence). The CDR3 DNA reads as TGTGCCAGCAGTTCGACAGGTTCCTCTGGAAACACCATATATTTT. Residues: CASSSTGSSGNTIYF.

This clone turned up a few times. The rearrangement uses TRBV30 and TRBJ1-3, with 7 bases matching TRBD1. The CDR3 contains 13 residues. V lost 6 bases, J lost 0 bases, and 2 bases stayed unmatched. The germline gives CDR1 GTSNPN, CDR2 SVGIG (reference sequence). The CDR3 DNA reads TGTGCCTGTAACAGGGGCTCTGGAAACACCATATATTTT. Translation gives CACNRGSGNTIYF.

The chain joins TRBV2 to TRBJ2-5, with TRBD2 as a possible D gene (5 bases). Germline V gene sequence: CDR1 SNHLY, CDR2 FYNNEI. V lost 5 bases and J 2 bases, leaving 12 bases between the germline ends. The CDR3 consists of 14 residues. The CDR3 bases are TGTGCCAGCAGTCCCGGGGTCCCGCAAGAGACCCAGTACTTC. Its translation: CASSPGVPQETQYF. The full variable domain, completed using reference TRBV2 and TRBJ2-5, is EPEVTQTPSHQVTQMGQEVILRCVPISNHLYFYWYRQILGQKVEFLVSFYNNEISEKSEIFDDQFSVERPDGSNFTLKIRSTKLEDSAMYFCASSPGVPQETQYFGPGTRLLVL.

The chain uses TRBV10-2 and TRBJ2-1, with TRBD2 as a possible D gene (7 bases). The CDR3 loop spans 17 amino acids. Germline V CDR1 and CDR2: WSHSY, SAAADI. Deletions cut 0 bases from V and 7 bases from J, with 19 bases between. This CDR3 reads CASSESWGGQGGNEQFF. For the CDR3, the DNA is TGCGCCAGCAGTGAGTCCTGGGGGGGGCAAGGAGGGAATGAGCAGTTCTTC.